This TCR beta chain was found in a study of T cells in localized non-small cell lung cancer. Study-level points and caveats: Longer overall survival was associated with a higher density of T cells in the blood. Measurement of T cell clonality placed uninvolved adjacent lung highest, above the level in tumor. A median of around 60 clones ranked among the top 100 in tumor appeared in adjacent lung. Sequencing, confined to only one tumor region, leaves heterogeneity possible.

This CDR3 has 12 residues. Trimming at V came to 4 bases and at J to 7 bases, leaving 5 bases not matched to a gene. Germline V gives CDR1 SQVTM, CDR2 ANQGSEA. Generated by immunoSEQ multiplex PCR, the TCRdb table keeps only in-frame clones and is missing some. The table shows 130,000 or so clones, with more than 80% occurring only once. In regard to this clone: Its specificity is unknown.

J is TRBJ2-3 and V is TRBV29-1; 7 bases are a match to TRBD2. Sequencing was performed on peripheral blood, taken before any cancer treatment. This receptor was obtained from a female donor at least 60 years old with stage I lung adenocarcinoma. CDR3 in DNA: TGCAGCGTTGGTCCTAGCGGTTATACGCAGTATTTT. It encodes CSVGPSGYTQYF.